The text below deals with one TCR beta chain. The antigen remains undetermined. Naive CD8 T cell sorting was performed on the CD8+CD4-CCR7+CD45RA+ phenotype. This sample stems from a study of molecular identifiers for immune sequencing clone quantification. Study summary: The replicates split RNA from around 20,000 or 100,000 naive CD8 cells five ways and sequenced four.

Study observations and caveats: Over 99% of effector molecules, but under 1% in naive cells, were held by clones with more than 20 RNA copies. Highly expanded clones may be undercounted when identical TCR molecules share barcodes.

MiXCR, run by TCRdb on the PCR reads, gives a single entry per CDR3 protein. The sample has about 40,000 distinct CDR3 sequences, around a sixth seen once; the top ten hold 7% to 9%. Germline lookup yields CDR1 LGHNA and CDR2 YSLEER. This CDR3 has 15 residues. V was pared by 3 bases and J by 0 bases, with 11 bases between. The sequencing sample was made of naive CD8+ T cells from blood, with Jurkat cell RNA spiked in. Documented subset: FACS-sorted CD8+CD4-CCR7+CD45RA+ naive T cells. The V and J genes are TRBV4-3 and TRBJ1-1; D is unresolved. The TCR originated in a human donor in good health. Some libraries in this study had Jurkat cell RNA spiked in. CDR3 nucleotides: TGCGCCAGCAGCCAGGTTAGCTGGATGAACACTGAAGCTTTCTTT. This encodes CASSQVSWMNTEAFF.